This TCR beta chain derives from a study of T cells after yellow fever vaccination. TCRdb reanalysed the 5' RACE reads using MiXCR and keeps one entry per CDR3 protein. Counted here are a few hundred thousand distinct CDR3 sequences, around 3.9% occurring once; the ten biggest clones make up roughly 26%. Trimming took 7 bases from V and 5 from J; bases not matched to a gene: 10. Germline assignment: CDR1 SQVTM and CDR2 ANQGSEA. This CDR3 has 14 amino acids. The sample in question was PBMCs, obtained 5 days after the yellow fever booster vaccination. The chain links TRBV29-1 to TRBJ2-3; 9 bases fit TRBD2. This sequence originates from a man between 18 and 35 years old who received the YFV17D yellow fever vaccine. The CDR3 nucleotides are TGCAGCGGGGCCTGGCGGGGGGGCGGAGATACGCAGTATTTT. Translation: CSGAWRGGGDTQYF.